The entry below gives a single TCR beta chain sequence along with its context. This entry is derived from a study of CD8 T cells in Susac syndrome. Trimming removed 4 bases from V and 2 bases from J; junction bases left unmatched: 9. Germline loops: CDR1 SEHNR, CDR2 FQNEAQ (reference sequence). The CDR3 loop spans 16 amino acids. Random hexamers were used to reverse transcribe an amount of about 0.5 to 1 ug RNA. It was immunoSEQ multiplex PCR that amplified TCR beta CDR3 across 54 Vbeta and 13 Jbeta. One entry per CDR3 protein, called by TCRdb with MiXCR from the immunoSEQ multiplex PCR reads. Among about 80,000 distinct CDR3 sequences listed, 94% were seen once. Age- and sex-matched healthy donors served as the control group. Both CD4+ and CD8+ T cells were negatively isolated, and TEMRA cells underwent FACS enrichment.

The chain is built from TRBV7-9 and TRBJ2-3; TRBD1 aligns across 7 bases. Sequenced material: CD8+ T cells from PBMCs. This clonotype was obtained from a human donor in good health. The CDR3 DNA reads as TGTGCCAGCAGCTCAACCGTCACAGGGGCCACAGATACGCAGTATTTT. Amino acids: CASSSTVTGATDTQYF.